The present T cell receptor (beta chain) was sequenced within a study of Graves' ophthalmopathy and Graves' hyperthyroidism. On the study more broadly: Before any treatment, peripheral blood was taken at the initial diagnosis.

RNA transcripts were the template, and TCR beta CDR3 regions were amplified from them. The library came from an HTBI-primed first-round RT-PCR and a second-round multiplex PCR. MiXCR was run by TCRdb on the multiplex PCR reads, yielding one entry per CDR3 protein. In the table there are around 670,000 distinct CDR3 sequences, 40% of which are singletons. Worth noting for this clonotype: The target antigen is unknown.

Per the germline V gene, CDR1 is SGHTA and CDR2 is FQGNSA. CDR3 length equals 12 residues. V shed 9 bases and J shed 5 bases, with 13 bases lying between them. Moderately to severely active ophthalmopathy under 3 months, CAS at least 3, NOSPECS at least 4. Isolation of PBMCs was performed using about 9.9 ml of fresh peripheral blood. Study-level findings and limits: The model predicted ophthalmopathy progression with roughly 71% sensitivity and around 72% specificity.

Sequenced sample: peripheral blood. The TCR comes from an adult man with Graves' ophthalmopathy. V and J are TRBV7-2 and TRBJ2-5; unclear D gene. The CDR3 DNA is TGTGCCAGTAGTGTCCCTAAGGAGACCCAGTACTTC. Amino acids: CASSVPKETQYF. The full variable domain, with the rest looked up from reference TRBV7-2 and TRBJ2-5, is GAGVSQSPSNKVTEKGKDVELRCDPISGHTALYWYRQSLGQGLEFLIYFQGNSAPDKSGLPSDRFSAERTGGSVSTLTIQRTQQEDSAVYLCASSVPKETQYFGPGTRLLVL.